Included here is one TCR beta chain sequence, with context. The antigen is undetermined. These data come from a study of blood T cells in healthy people across ages. Study context: About one barcoded beta molecule per two T cells was the capture yield of template switching. Study-wide points: Lack of knowledge of donor CMV status possibly confounded expanded clonotype changes.

The authors ran a second PCR of about 7 to 11 cycles using a sample-barcoded 5' primer and a J-beta primer mix. TCRdb re-called the 5' RACE reads through MiXCR, storing one row per CDR3 protein. The data show approximately 810,000 distinct CDR3 sequences, with more than 25% seen just once and approximately 15% held by the top ten. Germline CDR1 and CDR2: SGHVS and FNYEAQ. V was cut by 3 bases and J by 6 bases, with 5 bases left in between. The CDR3 contains 11 residues. The donors, all healthy, were Caucasians living in Russia, aged roughly 6 to 95. No fewer than 6 million PBMCs went into each sample.

Specimen: blood. The chain combines TRBV7-6 with TRBJ1-1; D is uncertain. The sequence was obtained from a woman over 75 in good health. The CDR3 reads CASSFSAEAFF. The CDR3 DNA reads as TGTGCCAGCAGCTTCAGTGCTGAAGCTTTCTTT.